The following is a TCR beta chain sequence with its context. What it binds is unknown. The total RNA that was extracted per sample amounted to at least 5.5 micrograms. The data originate from a study of blood T cells in healthy people across ages. Whole-study findings and limits: Because donor CMV status was unknown, expanded clonotype changes were possibly confounded. Among long-lived donors, naive CD4+ cells were more numerous and diversity higher than in aged donors. Unsorted PBMCs blocked a conclusive comparison of naive and antigen-experienced cells.

Then a second PCR, running about 7 to 11 cycles, was carried out with a sample-barcoded 5' primer and a J-beta primer mix. TCRdb passed the 5' RACE reads through MiXCR, listing each CDR3 protein once. The data show 1.5 million to 2 million distinct CDR3 sequences, with approximately 40% seen just once and roughly 24% held by the top ten. Germline CDR1 DFQATT, CDR2 SNEGSKA (reference sequence). This CDR3 has 16 residues. The V and J ends lost 0 bases and 9 bases respectively, with 23 bases between them. V and J are TRBV20-1 and TRBJ1-2, with D uncertain. Source material: blood. This receptor was taken from a human donor in good health. CDR3 amino acids: CSARDIRTAAGSSYTF. The CDR3 coding sequence is TGCAGTGCTAGAGATATTCGCACAGCCGCCGGGTCTAGCTACACCTTC.